The 18 T cell receptor beta chains listed next were all sequenced from one sample in a study of blood T cell repertoires in COVID-19 (dated by TCRdb to the early 2020s). The library was prepared using the immunoSEQ multiplex PCR assay. TCRdb's version of the immuneACCESS table is confined to in-frame rearrangements and falls short of the full clone set. An unresolved V gene accounts for under half of the shortfall where checked; the remainder is of unknown origin. The sample has some 140,000 clones on record, about 80% of them singletons. Around 10% of the sample goes to the ten largest clones. The sequencing sample was made of peripheral blood. All receptors come from a woman in her sixties with COVID-19, enrolled during active disease.

V usage is TRBV6-5 and J usage is TRBJ1-5, with D perhaps TRBD1 (5 bases). V shed 6 bases and J shed 0 bases, with 6 bases lying between them. Germline lookup yields CDR1 MNHEY and CDR2 SVGAGI. The CDR3 spans 13 residues. CDR3 nucleotides: TGTGCCAGCAGCAGGGTTAGCAATCAGCCCCAGCATTTT. It codes for CASSRVSNQPQHF.

The V call is TRBV3-1 (or the pseudogene TRBV3-2), the J call TRBJ1-1; D is perhaps TRBD1 (6 bases). The germline gives CDR1 LGHDT, CDR2 YNNKEL (reference sequence). This CDR3 has 15 amino acids. Deletions cut 4 bases from V and 1 base from J, with 13 bases between. This CDR3 reads CASSREPTGNTEAFF. CDR3 DNA sequence: TGTGCCAGCAGCCGAGAACCGACAGGGAACACTGAAGCTTTCTTT.

CDR3 sequence: CASSPSGSYNEQFF. CDR3 nucleotide sequence: TGTGCCAGCAGTCCCTCAGGGTCCTACAATGAGCAGTTCTTC. The J gene is TRBJ2-1, the V gene TRBV9; maybe TRBD1 (5 bases). V was shortened by 5 bases and J by 1 base, with 10 bases between the two germline ends. Germline CDR1 SGDLS, CDR2 YYNGEE. This CDR3 spans 14 amino acids. The full variable domain, completed using reference TRBV9 and TRBJ2-1, is DSGVTQTPKHLITATGQRVTLRCSPRSGDLSVYWYQQSLDQGLQFLIQYYNGEERAKGNILERFSAQQFPDLHSELNLSSLELGDSALYFCASSPSGSYNEQFFGPGTRLTVL.

V gene TRBV6-2 or TRBV6-3 combines with J gene TRBJ2-3, with 8 bases aligning to TRBD2. CDR1 is MNHEY, CDR2 SVGEGT, per germline. The CDR3 has 19 amino acids. J gave up 2 bases and V 2 bases, and 15 bases lay outside the gene matches. The CDR3 DNA reads as TGTGCCAGCAGTTACCCCCCCGTGTGGGTAGCGGGAAACACAGATACGCAGTATTTT. This sequence encodes CASSYPPVWVAGNTDTQYF.

The chain combines TRBV2 with TRBJ2-5, with TRBD1 matching over 8 bases. The length of the CDR3 is 15 residues. Germline V CDR1 and CDR2: SNHLY, FYNNEI. After removal of 6 bases from V and 5 bases from J, the junction contained 11 bases not matched to a gene. For the CDR3, the DNA is TGTGCCAGCAGCCTTCAAAGGACAGGGAGGGAGACCCAGTACTTC. It specifies CASSLQRTGRETQYF. The entire variable domain, with the rest obtained from reference TRBV2 and TRBJ2-5, is as follows: EPEVTQTPSHQVTQMGQEVILRCVPISNHLYFYWYRQILGQKVEFLVSFYNNEISEKSEIFDDQFSVERPDGSNFTLKIRSTKLEDSAMYFCASSLQRTGRETQYFGPGTRLLVL.

CDR3 sequence reads: CASSQVAGNTEAFF. CDR3 DNA sequence: TGTGCCAGCAGCCAAGTCGCGGGGAACACTGAAGCTTTCTTT. J is TRBJ1-1 and V is TRBV4-2; D remains ambiguous. Germline CDR1 and CDR2: LGHNA and YNFKEQ. Deletions cut 1 base from V and 1 base from J, with 7 bases between. CDR3 length equals 14 residues.

The chain uses TRBV29-1 and TRBJ2-4; D unresolved. The CDR3 spans 13 residues. CDR1 and CDR2 (germline): SQVTM, ANQGSEA. V was trimmed by 3 bases and J by 1 base, leaving 7 bases between them. Written as DNA, the CDR3 is TGCAGCGTTGAGGGCCAGGCCAAAAACATTCAGTACTTC. This gives the protein CSVEGQAKNIQYF.

The rearrangement links TRBV5-1 to TRBJ2-7, with 9 bases identical to TRBD1. This CDR3 has 15 amino acids. V lost 4 bases and J lost 4; bases outside the gene matches: 9. Germline-derived CDR1 and CDR2 are SGHRS and YFSETQ. The CDR3 loop reads CASSPGTGKQYEQYV. CDR3 DNA: TGCGCCAGCAGCCCGGGGACAGGGAAACAATACGAGCAGTACGTC.

The rearrangement joins TRBV15 to TRBJ2-2; maybe TRBD1 (5 bases). The CDR3 is made up of 18 amino acids. Germline V gives CDR1 LNHNV, CDR2 YYDKDF (reference sequence). Deletions cut 3 bases from V and 1 base from J, with 18 bases between. The DNA of the CDR3 is TGTGCCACCAGCAGGAAGGGGCAGCCTCGACAGAACACCGGGGAGCTGTTTTTT. It specifies CATSRKGQPRQNTGELFF.

The chain is built from TRBV18 and TRBJ2-6; 9 positions match TRBD1. Germline assignment: CDR1 KGHSH and CDR2 LQKENI. The CDR3 loop spans 16 amino acids. V lost 1 base and J lost 3; bases outside the gene matches: 1. For the CDR3, the DNA is TGTGCCAGCTCACCACGGACAGGGGTTGGGGCCAACGTCCTGACTTTC. It yields the protein CASSPRTGVGANVLTF.

V gene TRBV2 combines with J gene TRBJ2-1; tentatively, D is TRBD1 (6 bases). This CDR3 region has 14 residues. Germline V gene sequence: CDR1 SNHLY, CDR2 FYNNEI. Trimming shortened V by 3 bases and J by 3 bases, and 9 bases separated the two germline ends. CDR3 sequence (DNA): TGTGCCAGCAGTGATAACAGGGTCTACAATGAGCAGTTCTTC. Protein: CASSDNRVYNEQFF.

This clone was seen a handful of times. The chain has TRBV5-4 and TRBJ2-5; D call uncertain. CDR3 size: 12 residues. Between the trimmed V and J ends, which lost 0 bases and 14 bases, there was a span of 14 bases. Germline loops: CDR1 SGHNT, CDR2 YYREEE (reference sequence). The DNA of the CDR3 is TGTGCCAGCAGCTTGGATGTAGGAGACTCTTACTTC. This codes for CASSLDVGDSYF.

The chain couples TRBV2 to TRBJ1-5; TRBD1 is a possible D gene (5 bases). The CDR3 length is 13 residues. The germline gives CDR1 SNHLY, CDR2 FYNNEI. The V gene lost 6 bases and the J gene lost 4 bases, with 10 bases spanning the gap. CDR3: CASSLPGNQPQHF. The CDR3 coding sequence is TGTGCCAGCAGCCTACCAGGGAATCAGCCCCAGCATTTT.

V usage is TRBV10-2 and J usage is TRBJ1-1, with TRBD1 identical over 10 bases. This CDR3 comprises 13 residues. Per germline, CDR1 WSHSY and CDR2 SAAADI. V lost 10 bases, J lost 5 bases, and 7 bases stayed unmatched. The CDR3 sequence is CATQTGGSTEAFF. CDR3 DNA: TGCGCCACCCAGACAGGGGGCAGTACTGAAGCTTTCTTT.

The rearrangement links TRBV11-3 to TRBJ1-1; a possible D gene is TRBD1 (5 bases). V was cut by 3 bases and J by 10 bases, with 12 bases left in between. This CDR3 spans 12 amino acids. Germline CDR1 and CDR2: SGHNT and YENEEA. CDR3 in amino acids: CASSLDGGTAFF. The CDR3 nucleotides read TGTGCCAGCAGCTTGGACGGGGGGACAGCTTTCTTT.

The gene calls are TRBV2 and TRBJ2-5; 15 nucleotides agree with TRBD2. The CDR3 loop spans 18 amino acids. Germline values: CDR1 SNHLY, CDR2 FYNNEI. Unmatched junction bases numbered 14, after V lost 7 bases and J lost 5 bases. DNA of the CDR3: TGTGCCAGCACGTCTGTCCCGGGACTAGCGGGGGGAGAGGAGACCCAGTACTTC. This gives the protein CASTSVPGLAGGEETQYF.

V gene TRBV5-1 combines with J gene TRBJ1-3; 10 positions match TRBD1. The CDR3 spans 16 residues. Germline V CDR1 and CDR2: SGHRS, YFSETQ. The ends lost 0 bases at V and 4 bases at J; junction bases unmatched: 4. This chain's CDR3 is CASSLAGTGAGNTIYF. CDR3 sequence (DNA): TGCGCCAGCAGCTTGGCCGGGACAGGGGCGGGAAACACCATATATTTT.

This chain joins TRBV6-6 and TRBJ2-7, with TRBD2 matching over 7 bases. Germline V lookup: CDR1 MNHNY, CDR2 SVGAGI (reference sequence). V shed 0 bases and J 6 bases; nucleotides not matched to a gene: 5. The CDR3 sequence is 14 residues long. The CDR3 bases are TGTGCCAGCAGTTACTCCCAACTAGCGTTCGAGCAGTACGTC. This sequence encodes CASSYSQLAFEQYV.